A selection of T cell receptor beta chains follows, all from one sample in a study of T cells in Graves' hyperthyroidism and ophthalmopathy. TCRdb reprocessed the multiplex PCR reads with MiXCR, giving one entry per CDR3 protein. The sample has approximately 600,000 distinct CDR3 sequences, 15% to 20% seen once. Sequenced: blood. These receptors all stem from a woman in her 30s with Graves' hyperthyroidism. The conserved cysteine and the conserved F or W are not part of the CDR3 here. Fields, in order: V gene, J gene, CDR3 protein.

v_gene: TRBV11-2; j_gene: TRBJ2-5; CDR3aa: ASSSQAGEVETQY
v_gene: TRBV5-1; j_gene: TRBJ2-1; CDR3aa: ASTPSNYNEQF
v_gene: TRBV28; j_gene: TRBJ2-5; CDR3aa: ASSSGIETQY
v_gene: TRBV11-1; j_gene: TRBJ2-7; CDR3aa: ASSSGDRGQQY
v_gene: TRBV25-1; j_gene: TRBJ1-6; CDR3aa: ASSADLLPLH
v_gene: TRBV27; j_gene: TRBJ2-7; CDR3aa: ASSLLEGRNEQY
v_gene: TRBV12-3/TRBV12-4; j_gene: TRBJ1-5; CDR3aa: ASSFDRADQPQH
v_gene: TRBV20-1; j_gene: TRBJ2-1; CDR3aa: SASGGRASSYNEQF
v_gene: TRBV4-3; j_gene: TRBJ2-1; CDR3aa: ASSQDLAGGHNEQF
v_gene: TRBV12-3/TRBV12-4; j_gene: TRBJ2-3; CDR3aa: ASSRPSGTSGNTDTQY
v_gene: TRBV27; j_gene: TRBJ2-7; CDR3aa: ASSLSPISYEQY
v_gene: TRBV9; j_gene: TRBJ1-6; CDR3aa: ASGWGRINSPLH
v_gene: TRBV20-1; j_gene: TRBJ2-1; CDR3aa: SARVQTPPNNEQF
v_gene: TRBV29-1; j_gene: TRBJ1-2; CDR3aa: SVATGQYYGYT
v_gene: TRBV19; j_gene: TRBJ1-1; CDR3aa: ASSITGTMNTEAF
v_gene: TRBV3-1; j_gene: TRBJ2-3; CDR3aa: ASSQQGTPGTDTQY
v_gene: TRBV5-1; j_gene: TRBJ2-2; CDR3aa: ASSGRTGTGTGELF
v_gene: TRBV30; j_gene: TRBJ1-1; CDR3aa: AWSVLVNTEAF
v_gene: TRBV6-2/TRBV6-3; j_gene: TRBJ1-5; CDR3aa: ASSYSIAGTGGPNQPQH
v_gene: TRBV2; j_gene: TRBJ2-3; CDR3aa: ASRATDTQY
v_gene: TRBV19; j_gene: TRBJ2-2; CDR3aa: ASSAQGRGAGELF
v_gene: TRBV15; j_gene: TRBJ1-1; CDR3aa: ATSRDKNTEAF
v_gene: TRBV10-3; j_gene: TRBJ1-2; CDR3aa: AISDDGRRSYGYT
v_gene: TRBV20-1; j_gene: TRBJ2-5; CDR3aa: SVPSGSRKTQY
v_gene: TRBV9; j_gene: TRBJ2-1; CDR3aa: ASSVTTGGIYEQF
v_gene: TRBV7-2; j_gene: TRBJ2-7; CDR3aa: ASSDPGTSGKADEQY
v_gene: TRBV3-1; j_gene: TRBJ1-5; CDR3aa: ASSPSFGSNQPQH
v_gene: TRBV6-1; j_gene: TRBJ2-7; CDR3aa: ASRPVQGPSYEQY
v_gene: TRBV5-6; j_gene: TRBJ2-1; CDR3aa: ASSWGLAGGGRDEQF
v_gene: TRBV18; j_gene: TRBJ1-1; CDR3aa: ASSPQAGTYSEAF
v_gene: TRBV28; j_gene: TRBJ2-1; CDR3aa: ASSLPGPAGTNEQF
v_gene: TRBV28; j_gene: TRBJ1-1; CDR3aa: ASSLGGGSTEAF
v_gene: TRBV20-1; j_gene: TRBJ1-1; CDR3aa: SARKDEITEAF
v_gene: TRBV9; j_gene: TRBJ2-3; CDR3aa: ASSAEPGQSTDTQY
v_gene: TRBV20-1; j_gene: TRBJ2-4; CDR3aa: SATTSGSSIQY
v_gene: TRBV7-9; j_gene: TRBJ2-1; CDR3aa: ASSAPGLGQNEQF
v_gene: TRBV5-1; j_gene: TRBJ2-1; CDR3aa: ASSLTSGTVGQF
v_gene: TRBV7-9; j_gene: TRBJ2-1; CDR3aa: ASSTGLANYNEQF
v_gene: TRBV20-1; j_gene: TRBJ2-1; CDR3aa: SAASFPEQF
v_gene: TRBV2; j_gene: TRBJ2-1; CDR3aa: ASALAGSSYNEQF
v_gene: TRBV29-1; j_gene: TRBJ2-1; CDR3aa: SAVKGDEQF
v_gene: TRBV15; j_gene: TRBJ2-3; CDR3aa: ATSRDRDTQY
v_gene: TRBV30; j_gene: TRBJ1-6; CDR3aa: ALTGRRDSPLH
v_gene: TRBV19; j_gene: TRBJ2-5; CDR3aa: ASTSGLAGAGETQY
v_gene: TRBV6-1; j_gene: TRBJ2-5; CDR3aa: ASSWAAAQY
v_gene: TRBV16; j_gene: TRBJ2-1; CDR3aa: ASSQFPSDRSYNEQF